This T cell receptor beta chain was sequenced in a study of tumor and adjacent non-tumor tissue in lung cancer. For the study at large: Aged about 31 to 80 years, patients included roughly eleven men and roughly 5 women with stage I to III disease.

The library came from three nested PCR rounds adapted from ARM-PCR protocols. TCRdb independently ran MiXCR on the multiplex PCR reads; one entry per CDR3 protein. The data show roughly 70,000 distinct CDR3 sequences, 55% to 70% seen once. The CDR3 runs 13 residues. With 6 bases removed from V and 7 bases from J, the gap between germline ends came to 19 bases. Looked up from germline, CDR1 is SQVTM and CDR2 is ANQGSEA. This sample's RNA came from whole unsorted tissue. Distant lung tissue was collected more than 3 cm away from the tumor edge. Sequencing was carried out using distant non-tumor lung tissue. V is TRBV29-1 and J is TRBJ2-7; possibly TRBD2 for D (6 bases). The origin of this receptor is a woman aged 45-65 years with non-small cell lung cancer. The CDR3 DNA reads as TGCAGCGTACTGGACGGACTACGAAATGAGCAGTACTTC. Residues: CSVLDGLRNEQYF.